The subject of this entry is one T cell receptor beta chain. Profiling relied on immunoSEQ multiplex PCR, and the TCRdb table lists in-frame clones only, not all of them. Of approximately 44,000 clones listed, 65% to 85% are singletons. The record originates from a study of blood T cell repertoires in COVID-19. The sequenced sample was peripheral blood. The source of this sequence is a woman older than 75 with acute or convalescent COVID-19.

The CDR3 DNA reads as TGTGCCACACGTAACAACCCCGGGACAGGGGTAAGCAATCAGCCCCAGCATTTT. Translation: CATRNNPGTGVSNQPQHF. The rearrangement links TRBV10-3 to TRBJ1-5, with 10 bases identical to TRBD1. The germline CDR1 and CDR2 sequences are ENHRY and SYGVKD. Trimming at V came to 10 bases and at J to 1 base, leaving 16 bases not matched to a gene. This CDR3 has 18 residues.